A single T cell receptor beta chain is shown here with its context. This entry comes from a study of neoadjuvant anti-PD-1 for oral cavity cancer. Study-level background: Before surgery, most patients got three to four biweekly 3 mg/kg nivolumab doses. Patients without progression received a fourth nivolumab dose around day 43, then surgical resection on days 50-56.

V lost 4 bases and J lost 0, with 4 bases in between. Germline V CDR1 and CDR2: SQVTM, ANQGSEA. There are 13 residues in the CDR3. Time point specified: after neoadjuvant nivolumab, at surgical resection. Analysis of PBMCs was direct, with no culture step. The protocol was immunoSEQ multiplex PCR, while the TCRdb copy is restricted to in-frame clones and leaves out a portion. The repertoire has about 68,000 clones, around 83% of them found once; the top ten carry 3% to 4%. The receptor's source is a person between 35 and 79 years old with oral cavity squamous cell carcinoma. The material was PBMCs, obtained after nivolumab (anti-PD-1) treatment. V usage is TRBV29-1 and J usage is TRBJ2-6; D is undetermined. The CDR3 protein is CSVVDSGANVLTF. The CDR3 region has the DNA TGCAGCGTTGTAGACTCTGGGGCCAACGTCCTGACTTTC.